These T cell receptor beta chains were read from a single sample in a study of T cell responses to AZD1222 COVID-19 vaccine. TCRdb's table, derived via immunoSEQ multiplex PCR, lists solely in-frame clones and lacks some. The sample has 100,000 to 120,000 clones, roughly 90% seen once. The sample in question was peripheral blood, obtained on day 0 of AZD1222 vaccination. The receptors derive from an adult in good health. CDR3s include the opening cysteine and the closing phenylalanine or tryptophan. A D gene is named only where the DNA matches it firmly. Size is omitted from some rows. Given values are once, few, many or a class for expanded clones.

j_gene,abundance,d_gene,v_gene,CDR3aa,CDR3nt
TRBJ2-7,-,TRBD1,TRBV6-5,CASRGQPPVEQYF,TGTGCCAGCAGGGGACAGCCCCCGGTTGAGCAGTACTTC
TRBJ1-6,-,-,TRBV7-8,CASSQGRGDGGSPLHF,TGTGCCAGCAGCCAAGGAAGGGGGGACGGGGGATCACCCCTCCACTTT
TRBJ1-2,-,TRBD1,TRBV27,CASSSLQGEVEGYTF,TGTGCCAGCAGTTCCCTACAGGGGGAGGTTGAAGGCTACACCTTC
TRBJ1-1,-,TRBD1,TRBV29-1,CSVRTGLNTEAFF,TGCAGCGTCCGGACAGGGCTGAACACTGAAGCTTTCTTT
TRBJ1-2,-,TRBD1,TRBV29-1,CSVITGGAYGYTF,TGCAGCGTTATAACAGGGGGCGCATATGGCTACACCTTC
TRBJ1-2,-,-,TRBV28,CASSPTGLTRSYTF,TGTGCCAGCAGTCCAACGGGACTTACGAGAAGCTACACCTTC
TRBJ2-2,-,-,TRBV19,CASSIRGTGELFF,TGTGCCAGTAGTATAAGGGGTACCGGGGAGCTGTTTTTT
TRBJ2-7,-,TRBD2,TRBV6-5,CASSQGLAAYEQYF,TGTGCCAGCAGCCAAGGACTAGCGGCCTACGAGCAGTACTTC
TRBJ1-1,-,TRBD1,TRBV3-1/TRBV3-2,CASRPDRVGEAFF,TGTGCCAGCAGGCCCGACAGGGTCGGAGAAGCTTTCTTT
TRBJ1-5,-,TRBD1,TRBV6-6,CASRGTDRGDQPQHF,TGTGCCAGCAGGGGAACGGACAGGGGTGATCAGCCCCAGCATTTT
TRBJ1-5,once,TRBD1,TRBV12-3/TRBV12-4,CASSPTGGQPQHF,TGTGCCAGCAGCCCGACAGGGGGGCAGCCCCAGCATTTT
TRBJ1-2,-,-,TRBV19,CASSILQGAYGYTF,TGTGCCAGTAGTATATTACAGGGAGCCTATGGCTACACCTTC
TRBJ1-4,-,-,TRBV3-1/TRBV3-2,CASSHLGATNEKLFF,TGTGCCAGCAGCCACTTAGGGGCGACTAATGAAAAACTGTTTTTT
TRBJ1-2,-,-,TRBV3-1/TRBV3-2,CASRDARGDYGYTF,TGTGCCAGCAGAGATGCCAGGGGAGACTATGGCTACACCTTC
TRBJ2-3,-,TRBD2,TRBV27,CASRGGRGYTQYF,TGTGCCAGCAGGGGCGGGAGGGGCTATACGCAGTATTTT
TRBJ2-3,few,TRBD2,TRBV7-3,CASSPGGVTDTQYF,TGTGCCAGCAGCCCCGGGGGGGTCACAGATACGCAGTATTTT
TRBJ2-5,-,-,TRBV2,CASRDRTGTSKETQYF,TGTGCCAGCCGAGATAGAACTGGGACTTCTAAAGAGACCCAGTACTTC
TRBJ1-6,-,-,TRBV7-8,CASSPRRQALDNSPLHF,TGTGCCAGCAGCCCCAGGCGACAGGCTCTTGATAATTCACCCCTCCACTTT
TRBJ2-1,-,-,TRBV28,CASLGSSYNEQFF,TGTGCCAGTTTGGGGAGTTCCTACAATGAGCAGTTCTTC
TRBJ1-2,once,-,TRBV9,CASSVGAEWSYTF,TGTGCCAGCAGCGTAGGGGCAGAGTGGAGCTACACCTTC
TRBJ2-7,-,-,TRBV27,CASSFGNALEQYF,TGTGCCAGCAGTTTCGGGAACGCCCTCGAGCAGTACTTC
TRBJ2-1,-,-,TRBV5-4,CASSSPSVRAYNEQFF,TGTGCCAGCAGCTCCCCCAGTGTTAGAGCCTACAATGAGCAGTTCTTC
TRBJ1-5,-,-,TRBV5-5,CASSLGDPKIYSNQPQHF,TGTGCCAGCAGCTTGGGGGACCCTAAGATTTATAGCAATCAGCCCCAGCATTTT
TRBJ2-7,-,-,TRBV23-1,CASSHRIVQGAYEQYF,TGCGCCAGCAGTCACCGTATCGTTCAGGGAGCCTACGAGCAGTACTTC
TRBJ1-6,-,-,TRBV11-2,CASSRYRDFNSPLHF,TGTGCCAGCAGCCGATATAGGGATTTTAATTCACCCCTCCACTTT
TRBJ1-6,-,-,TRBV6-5,CAIWSEENSPLHF,TGTGCCATATGGTCAGAAGAAAATTCACCCCTCCACTTT
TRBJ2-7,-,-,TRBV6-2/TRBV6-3,CASSGRMAYEQYF,TGTGCCAGCAGTGGGAGGATGGCCTACGAGCAGTACTTC
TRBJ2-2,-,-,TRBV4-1,CASSQAGPGELFF,TGCGCCAGCAGCCAAGCAGGACCCGGGGAGCTGTTTTTT
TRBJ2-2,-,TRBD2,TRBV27,CASSGGGWINTGELFF,TGTGCCAGCTCGGGAGGGGGATGGATCAACACCGGGGAGCTGTTTTTT
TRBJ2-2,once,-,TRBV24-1,CATSDLQAVPGELFF,TGTGCCACCAGTGATTTGCAAGCGGTACCCGGGGAGCTGTTTTTT
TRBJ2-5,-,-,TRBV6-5,CASTPRVGGQETQYF,TGTGCCAGCACCCCGCGCGTGGGGGGCCAAGAGACCCAGTACTTC
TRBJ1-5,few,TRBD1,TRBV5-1,CASSLAGTGVEPQHF,TGCGCCAGCAGCTTGGCCGGTACAGGGGTAGAGCCCCAGCATTTT
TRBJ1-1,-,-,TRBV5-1,CASSPLGGTEAFF,TGCGCCAGCAGCCCCTTAGGAGGCACTGAAGCTTTCTTT
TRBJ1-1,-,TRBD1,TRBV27,CASSPRTGGDTEAFF,TGTGCCAGCAGTCCACGGACAGGCGGGGACACTGAAGCTTTCTTT
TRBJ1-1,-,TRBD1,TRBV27,CASMDRGLITEAFF,TGTGCCAGCATGGACAGGGGGCTAATCACTGAAGCTTTCTTT
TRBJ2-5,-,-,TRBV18,CASSPGGAGETQYF,TGTGCCAGCTCACCGGGGGGCGCGGGAGAGACCCAGTACTTC
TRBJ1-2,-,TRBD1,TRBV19,CASHPDRDYGYTF,TGTGCCAGTCACCCCGACAGGGACTATGGCTACACCTTC
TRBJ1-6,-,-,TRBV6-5,CASADSDKPNSPLHF,TGTGCCTCTGCGGACAGCGATAAACCCAATTCACCCCTCCACTTT
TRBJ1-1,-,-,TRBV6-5,CASSYSLSGSTEAFF,TGTGCCAGCAGTTACTCCCTCTCGGGTTCCACTGAAGCTTTCTTT
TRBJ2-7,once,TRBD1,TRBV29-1,CSVSDRGLSYEQYF,TGCAGCGTATCAGACAGGGGGCTTTCCTACGAGCAGTACTTC
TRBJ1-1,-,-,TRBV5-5,CASSLGQFYTEAFF,TGTGCCAGCAGCTTGGGACAGTTTTACACTGAAGCTTTCTTT
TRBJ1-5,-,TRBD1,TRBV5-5,CASSLWSGQINQPQHF,TGTGCCAGCAGCCTGTGGTCGGGACAGATCAATCAGCCCCAGCATTTT
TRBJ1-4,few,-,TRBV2,CASSAGQTNEKLFF,TGTGCCAGCAGTGCGGGACAAACTAATGAAAAACTGTTTTTT
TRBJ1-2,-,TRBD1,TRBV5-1,CASSATGQEGYTF,TGCGCCAGCAGCGCGACAGGGCAGGAGGGCTACACCTTC
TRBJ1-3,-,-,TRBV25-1,CASSESGDHRNTIYF,TGTGCCAGCAGTGAAAGCGGGGACCATCGAAACACCATATATTTT
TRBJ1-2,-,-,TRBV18,CASSPLDSNYGYTF,TGTGCCAGCTCACCCTTGGACTCTAACTATGGCTACACCTTC
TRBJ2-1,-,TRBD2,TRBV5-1,CASSFSGSSNEQFF,TGCGCCAGCAGCTTCAGCGGGAGTTCGAATGAGCAGTTCTTC
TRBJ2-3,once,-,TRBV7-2,CASNLQGDTQYF,TGTGCCAGCAACCTTCAGGGAGATACGCAGTATTTT
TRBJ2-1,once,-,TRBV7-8,CASSYRAPNYNEQFF,TGTGCCAGCAGCTACCGGGCCCCAAACTACAATGAGCAGTTCTTC
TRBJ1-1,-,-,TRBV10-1,CASTRGTSNTEAFF,TGCGCCAGCACTCGTGGGACCTCGAACACTGAAGCTTTCTTT